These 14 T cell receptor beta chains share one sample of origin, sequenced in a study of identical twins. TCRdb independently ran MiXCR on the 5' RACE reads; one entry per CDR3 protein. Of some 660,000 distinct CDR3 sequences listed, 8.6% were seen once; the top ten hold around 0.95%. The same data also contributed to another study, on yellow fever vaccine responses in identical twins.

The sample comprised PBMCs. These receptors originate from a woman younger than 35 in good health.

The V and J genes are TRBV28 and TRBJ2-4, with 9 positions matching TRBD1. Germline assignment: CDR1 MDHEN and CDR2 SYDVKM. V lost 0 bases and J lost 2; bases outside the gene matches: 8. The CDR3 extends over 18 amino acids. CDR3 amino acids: CASSLWFRDRETKNIQYF. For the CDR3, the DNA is TGTGCCAGCAGTTTATGGTTCCGGGACAGGGAGACCAAAAACATTCAGTACTTC. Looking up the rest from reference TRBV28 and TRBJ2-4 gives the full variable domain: DVKVTQSSRYLVKRTGEKVFLECVQDMDHENMFWYRQDPGLGLRLIYFSYDVKMKEKGDIPEGYSVSREKKERFSLILESASTNQTSMYLCASSLWFRDRETKNIQYFGAGTRLSVL.

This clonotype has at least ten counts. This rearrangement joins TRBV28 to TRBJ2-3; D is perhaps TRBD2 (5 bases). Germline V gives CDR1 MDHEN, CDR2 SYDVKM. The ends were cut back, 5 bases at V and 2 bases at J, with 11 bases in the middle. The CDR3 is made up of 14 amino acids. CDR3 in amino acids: CASSPSGNTDTQYF. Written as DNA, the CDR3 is TGTGCCAGCAGTCCCAGCGGAAACACAGATACGCAGTATTTT.

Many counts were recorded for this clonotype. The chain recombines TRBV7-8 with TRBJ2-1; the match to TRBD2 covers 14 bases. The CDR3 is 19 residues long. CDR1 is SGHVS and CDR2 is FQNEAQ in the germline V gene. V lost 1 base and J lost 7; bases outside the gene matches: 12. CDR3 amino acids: CASSLVTSGRAIVRNEQFF. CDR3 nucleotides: TGTGCCAGCAGCTTAGTGACTAGCGGGAGGGCAATAGTCAGGAATGAGCAGTTCTTC.

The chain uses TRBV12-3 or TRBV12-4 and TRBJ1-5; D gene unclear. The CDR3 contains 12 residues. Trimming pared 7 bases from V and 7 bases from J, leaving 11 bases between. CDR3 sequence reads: CASTNLGQPQHF. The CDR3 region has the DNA TGTGCCAGCACCAACCTCGGACAGCCCCAGCATTTT.

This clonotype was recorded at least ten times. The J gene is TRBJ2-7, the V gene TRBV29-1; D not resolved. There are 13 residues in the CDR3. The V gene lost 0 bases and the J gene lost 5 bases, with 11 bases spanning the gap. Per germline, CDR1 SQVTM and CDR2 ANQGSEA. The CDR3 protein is CSVEEAGLDEQYF. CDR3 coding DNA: TGCAGCGTTGAAGAAGCTGGGTTGGACGAGCAGTACTTC.

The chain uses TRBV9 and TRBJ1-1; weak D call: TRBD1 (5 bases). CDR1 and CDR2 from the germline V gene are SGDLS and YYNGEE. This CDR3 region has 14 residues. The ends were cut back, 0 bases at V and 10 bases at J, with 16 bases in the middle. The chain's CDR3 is CASSVVWAQDGAFF. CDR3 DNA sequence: TGTGCCAGCAGCGTAGTATGGGCACAGGATGGAGCTTTCTTT.

The CDR3 loop is CASSFQQIGEQYF. The CDR3 DNA reads TGTGCCAGCAGCTTTCAACAGATCGGCGAGCAGTACTTC. The chain joins TRBV11-1 to TRBJ2-7; D is unclear. Germline loops: CDR1 SGHAT, CDR2 FQDESV (reference sequence). This CDR3 is built from 13 residues. Between the trimmed V and J ends, which lost 3 bases and 6 bases, there was a span of 12 bases. Filled out from reference TRBV11-1 and TRBJ2-7, the complete variable domain reads EAEVAQSPRYKITEKSQAVAFWCDPISGHATLYWYRQILGQGPELLVQFQDESVVDDSQLPKDRFSAERLKGVDSTLKIQPAELGDSAMYLCASSFQQIGEQYFGPGTRLTVT.

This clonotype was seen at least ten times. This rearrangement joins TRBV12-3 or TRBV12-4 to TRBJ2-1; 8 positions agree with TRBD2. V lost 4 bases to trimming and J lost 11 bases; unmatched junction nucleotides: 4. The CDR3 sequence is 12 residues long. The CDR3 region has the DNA TGTGCCAGCAGTTCCCCTAGCGGGCAGCAGTTCTTC. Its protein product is CASSSPSGQQFF.

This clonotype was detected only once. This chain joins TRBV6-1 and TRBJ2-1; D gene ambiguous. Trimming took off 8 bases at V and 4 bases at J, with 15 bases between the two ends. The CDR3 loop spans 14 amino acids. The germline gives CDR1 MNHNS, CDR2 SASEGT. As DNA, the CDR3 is TGTGCCAGCGTAGGTAGCCGTGGGTACAATGAGCAGTTCTTC. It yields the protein CASVGSRGYNEQFF.

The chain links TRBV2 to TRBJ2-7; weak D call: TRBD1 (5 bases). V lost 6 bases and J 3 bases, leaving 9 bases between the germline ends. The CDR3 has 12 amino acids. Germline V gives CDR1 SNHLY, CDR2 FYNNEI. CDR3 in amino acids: CASRRQFYEQYF. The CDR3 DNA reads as TGTGCCAGCAGGCGACAGTTCTACGAGCAGTACTTC.

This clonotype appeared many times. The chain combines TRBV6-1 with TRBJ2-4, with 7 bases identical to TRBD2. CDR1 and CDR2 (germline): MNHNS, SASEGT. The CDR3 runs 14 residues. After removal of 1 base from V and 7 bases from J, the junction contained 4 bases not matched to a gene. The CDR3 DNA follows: TGTGCCAGCAGTGAAGGGAGGGGAGGGAACATTCAGTACTTC. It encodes CASSEGRGGNIQYF.

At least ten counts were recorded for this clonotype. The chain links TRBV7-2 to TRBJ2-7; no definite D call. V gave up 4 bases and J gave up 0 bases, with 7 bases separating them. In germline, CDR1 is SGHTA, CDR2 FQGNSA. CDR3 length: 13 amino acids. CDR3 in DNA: TGTGCCAGCAGCTCCGCCCTCTCCTACGAGCAGTACTTC. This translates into CASSSALSYEQYF.

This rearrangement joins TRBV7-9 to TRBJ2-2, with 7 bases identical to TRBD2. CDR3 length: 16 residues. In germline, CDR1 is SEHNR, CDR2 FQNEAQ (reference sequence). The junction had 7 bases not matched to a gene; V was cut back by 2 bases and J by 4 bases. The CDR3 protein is CASSLPPGGSTGELFF. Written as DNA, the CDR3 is TGTGCCAGCAGCTTACCCCCCGGGGGGAGCACCGGGGAGCTGTTTTTT.

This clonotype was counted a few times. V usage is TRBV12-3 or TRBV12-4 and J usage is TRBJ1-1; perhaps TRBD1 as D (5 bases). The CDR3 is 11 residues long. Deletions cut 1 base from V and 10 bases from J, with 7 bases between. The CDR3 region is CASSLVGGAFF. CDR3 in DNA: TGTGCCAGCAGTTTAGTTGGGGGAGCTTTCTTT.